This T cell receptor (beta chain) derives from a study of blood T cell repertoires in COVID-19. Study as a whole: Collection of acute and convalescent COVID-19 samples took place in the United States, Italy and Spain.

CDR3 length: 13 amino acids. Trimming removed 3 bases at V and 7 bases at J, with 10 bases between. Clones were sequenced by immunoSEQ multiplex PCR, and TCRdb holds only the in-frame ones, with some missing. The data show some 140,000 clones, approximately 86% seen once. The TCR was taken from a woman aged 50 to 65 who had recovered from COVID-19. V usage is TRBV12-3 or TRBV12-4 and J usage is TRBJ1-5, with D unresolved. The sample comprised peripheral blood. CDR3 residues: CASSFSLNQPQHF. CDR3 coding DNA: TGTGCCAGCAGTTTTAGTCTGAACCAGCCCCAGCATTTT.